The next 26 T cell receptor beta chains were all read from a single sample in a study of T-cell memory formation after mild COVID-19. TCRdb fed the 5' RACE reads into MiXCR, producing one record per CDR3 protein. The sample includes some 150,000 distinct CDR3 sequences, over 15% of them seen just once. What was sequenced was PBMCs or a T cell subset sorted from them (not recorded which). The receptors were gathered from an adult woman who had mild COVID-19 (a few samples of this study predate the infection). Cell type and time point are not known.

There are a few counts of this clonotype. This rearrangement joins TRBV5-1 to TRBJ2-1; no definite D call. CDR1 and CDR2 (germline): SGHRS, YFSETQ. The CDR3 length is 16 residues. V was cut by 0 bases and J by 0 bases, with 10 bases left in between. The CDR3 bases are TGCGCCAGCAGCTTGGCCAGCGTCAGCTCCTACAATGAGCAGTTCTTC. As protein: CASSLASVSSYNEQFF.

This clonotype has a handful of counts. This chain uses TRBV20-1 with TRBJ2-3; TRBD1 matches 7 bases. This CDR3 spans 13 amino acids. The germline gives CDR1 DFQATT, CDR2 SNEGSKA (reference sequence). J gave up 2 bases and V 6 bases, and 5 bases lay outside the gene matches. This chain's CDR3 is CSAPDRITDTQYF. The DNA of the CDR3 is TGCAGTGCGCCGGACAGGATCACAGATACGCAGTATTTT.

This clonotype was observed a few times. The CDR3 loop reads CATSRDYRGRIADTQYF. CDR3 sequence (DNA): TGTGCCACCAGCAGAGATTACAGAGGTAGAATAGCAGATACGCAGTATTTT. The chain joins TRBV15 to TRBJ2-3; D not certain. The CDR3 runs to 17 residues. Germline V gene lookup returns CDR1 LNHNV and CDR2 YYDKDF (reference sequence). V was trimmed by 0 bases and J by 4 bases, leaving 17 bases between them.

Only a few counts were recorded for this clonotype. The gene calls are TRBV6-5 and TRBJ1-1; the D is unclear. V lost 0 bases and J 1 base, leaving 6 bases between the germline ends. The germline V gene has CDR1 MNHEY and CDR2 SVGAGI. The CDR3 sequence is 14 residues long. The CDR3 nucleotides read TGTGCCAGCAGTTACTCGCCACGGAACACTGAAGCTTTCTTT. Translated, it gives CASSYSPRNTEAFF.

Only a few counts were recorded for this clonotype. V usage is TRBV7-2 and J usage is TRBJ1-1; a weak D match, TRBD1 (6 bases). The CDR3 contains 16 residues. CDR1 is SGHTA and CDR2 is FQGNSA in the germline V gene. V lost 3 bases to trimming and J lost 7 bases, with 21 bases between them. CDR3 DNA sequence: TGTGCCAGCAGCTTTGGTCCGTTTCCAGGGGATGGTGAAGCTTTCTTT. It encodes CASSFGPFPGDGEAFF. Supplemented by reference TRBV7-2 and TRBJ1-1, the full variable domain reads GAGVSQSPSNKVTEKGKDVELRCDPISGHTALYWYRQSLGQGLEFLIYFQGNSAPDKSGLPSDRFSAERTGGSVSTLTIQRTQQEDSAVYLCASSFGPFPGDGEAFFGQGTRLTVV.

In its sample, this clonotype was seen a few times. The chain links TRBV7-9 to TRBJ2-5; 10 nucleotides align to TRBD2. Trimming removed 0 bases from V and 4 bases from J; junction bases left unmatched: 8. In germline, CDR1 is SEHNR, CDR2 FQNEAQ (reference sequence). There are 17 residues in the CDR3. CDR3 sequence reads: CASSLASAGGPRETQYF. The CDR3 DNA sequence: TGTGCCAGCAGCTTAGCTTCAGCGGGGGGGCCGCGAGAGACCCAGTACTTC.

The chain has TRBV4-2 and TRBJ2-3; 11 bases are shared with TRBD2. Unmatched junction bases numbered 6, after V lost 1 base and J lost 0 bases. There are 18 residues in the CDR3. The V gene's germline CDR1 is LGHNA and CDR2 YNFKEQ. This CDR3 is CASSQGVAGGPSTDTQYF. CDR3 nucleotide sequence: TGTGCCAGCAGCCAAGGGGTAGCGGGGGGGCCTAGCACAGATACGCAGTATTTT.

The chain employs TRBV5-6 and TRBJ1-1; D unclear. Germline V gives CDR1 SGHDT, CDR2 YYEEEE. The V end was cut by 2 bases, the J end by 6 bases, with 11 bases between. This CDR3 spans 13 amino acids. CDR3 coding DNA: TGTGCCAGCAGCTTCCCTAGGGTACCTGAAGCTTTCTTT. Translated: CASSFPRVPEAFF.

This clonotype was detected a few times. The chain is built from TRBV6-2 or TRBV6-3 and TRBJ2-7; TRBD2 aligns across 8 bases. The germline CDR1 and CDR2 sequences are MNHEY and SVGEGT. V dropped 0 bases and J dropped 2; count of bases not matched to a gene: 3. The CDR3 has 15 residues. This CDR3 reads CASSYSPGGPYEQYF. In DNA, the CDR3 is TGTGCCAGCAGTTACTCGCCGGGAGGGCCCTACGAGCAGTACTTC.

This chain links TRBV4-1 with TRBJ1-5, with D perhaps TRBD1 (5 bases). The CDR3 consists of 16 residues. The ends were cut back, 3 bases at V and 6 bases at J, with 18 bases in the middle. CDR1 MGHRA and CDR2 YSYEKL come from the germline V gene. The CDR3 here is CASSQTELRGVQPQHF. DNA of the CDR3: TGCGCCAGCAGCCAGACAGAATTACGAGGGGTTCAGCCCCAGCATTTT.

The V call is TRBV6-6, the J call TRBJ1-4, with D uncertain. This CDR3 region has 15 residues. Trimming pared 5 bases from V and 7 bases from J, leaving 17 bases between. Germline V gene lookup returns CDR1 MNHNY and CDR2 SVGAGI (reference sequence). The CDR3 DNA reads TGTGCCAGCAGTCCTCCCGGGCCAGAACGTGAAAAACTGTTTTTT. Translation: CASSPPGPEREKLFF.

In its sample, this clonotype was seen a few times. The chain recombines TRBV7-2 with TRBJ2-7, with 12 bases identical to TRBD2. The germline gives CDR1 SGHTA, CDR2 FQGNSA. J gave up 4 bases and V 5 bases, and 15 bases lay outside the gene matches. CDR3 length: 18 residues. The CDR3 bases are TGTGCCAGCAGCCTCACTAGCGGGAGGCCGCTCGTGTTTTACGAGCAGTACTTC. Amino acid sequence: CASSLTSGRPLVFYEQYF.

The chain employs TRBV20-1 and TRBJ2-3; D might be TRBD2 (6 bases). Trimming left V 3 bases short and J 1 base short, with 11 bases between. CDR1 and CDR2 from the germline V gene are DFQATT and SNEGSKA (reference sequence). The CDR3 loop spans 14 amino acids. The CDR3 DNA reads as TGCAGTGCTAGTAGGTGGGGGGGCACAGATACGCAGTATTTT. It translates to CSASRWGGTDTQYF.

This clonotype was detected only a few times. CDR3 amino acids: CASSTGLAGGLSYEQYF. In nucleotides, the CDR3 is TGTGCCAGCAGCACAGGACTAGCGGGGGGGCTTTCCTACGAGCAGTACTTC. This chain uses TRBV12-3 or TRBV12-4 with TRBJ2-7; 15 bases fit TRBD2. Germline trimming cut 6 bases from V and 1 base from J; bases unmatched to any gene: 7. This CDR3 spans 17 amino acids.

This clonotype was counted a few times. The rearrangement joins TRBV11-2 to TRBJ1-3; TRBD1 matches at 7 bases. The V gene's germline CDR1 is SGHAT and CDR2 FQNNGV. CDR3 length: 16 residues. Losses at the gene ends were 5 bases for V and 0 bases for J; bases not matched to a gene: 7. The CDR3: CASSPTGIFSGNTIYF. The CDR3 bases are TGTGCCAGCAGCCCGACAGGGATCTTCTCTGGAAACACCATATATTTT. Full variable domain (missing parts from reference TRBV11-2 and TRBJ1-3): EAGVAQSPRYKIIEKRQSVAFWCNPISGHATLYWYQQILGQGPKLLIQFQNNGVVDDSQLPKDRFSAERLKGVDSTLKIQPAKLEDSAVYLCASSPTGIFSGNTIYFGEGSWLTVV.

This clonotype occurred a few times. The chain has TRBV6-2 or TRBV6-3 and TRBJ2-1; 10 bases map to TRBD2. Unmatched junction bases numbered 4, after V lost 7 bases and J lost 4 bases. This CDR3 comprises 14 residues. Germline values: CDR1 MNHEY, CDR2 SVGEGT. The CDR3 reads CASKKLAGYNEQFF. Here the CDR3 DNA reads TGTGCCAGCAAAAAACTAGCGGGATACAATGAGCAGTTCTTC.

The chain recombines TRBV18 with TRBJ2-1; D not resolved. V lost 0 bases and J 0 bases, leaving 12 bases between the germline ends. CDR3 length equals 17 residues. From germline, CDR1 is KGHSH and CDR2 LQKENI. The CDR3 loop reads CASSPPLGSPSYNEQFF. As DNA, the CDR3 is TGTGCCAGCTCACCACCGCTAGGTTCCCCCTCCTACAATGAGCAGTTCTTC.

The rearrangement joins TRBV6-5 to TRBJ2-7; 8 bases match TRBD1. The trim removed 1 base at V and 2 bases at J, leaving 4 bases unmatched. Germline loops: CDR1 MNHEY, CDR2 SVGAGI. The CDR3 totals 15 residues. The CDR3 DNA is TGTGCCAGCAGTTACTTGAGACAGGGGACCTACGAGCAGTACTTC. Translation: CASSYLRQGTYEQYF.

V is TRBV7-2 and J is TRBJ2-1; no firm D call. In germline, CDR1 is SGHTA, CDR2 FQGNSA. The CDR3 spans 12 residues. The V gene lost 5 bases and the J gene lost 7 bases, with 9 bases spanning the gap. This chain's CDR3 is CASSPPRNEQFF. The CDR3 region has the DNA TGTGCCAGCAGCCCGCCCCGTAATGAGCAGTTCTTC.

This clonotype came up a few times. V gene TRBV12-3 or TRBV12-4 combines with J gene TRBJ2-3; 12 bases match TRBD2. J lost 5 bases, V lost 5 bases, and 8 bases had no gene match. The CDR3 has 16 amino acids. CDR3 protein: CASSIRLAGVEDTQYF. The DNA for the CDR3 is TGTGCCAGCAGTATTCGACTAGCGGGAGTCGAAGATACGCAGTATTTT.

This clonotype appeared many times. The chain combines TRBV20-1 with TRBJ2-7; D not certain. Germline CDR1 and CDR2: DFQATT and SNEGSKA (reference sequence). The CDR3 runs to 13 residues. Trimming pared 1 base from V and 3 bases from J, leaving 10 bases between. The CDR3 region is CSARAPRDYEQYF. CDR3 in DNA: TGCAGTGCTAGAGCCCCTAGGGACTACGAGCAGTACTTC.

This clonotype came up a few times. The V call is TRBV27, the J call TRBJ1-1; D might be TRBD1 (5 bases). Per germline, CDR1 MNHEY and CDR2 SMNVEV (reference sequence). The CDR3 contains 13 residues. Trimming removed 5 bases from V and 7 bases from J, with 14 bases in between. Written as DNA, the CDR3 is TGTGCCAGCAGTCAACAGGAATTGGGTGAAGCTTTCTTT. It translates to CASSQQELGEAFF.

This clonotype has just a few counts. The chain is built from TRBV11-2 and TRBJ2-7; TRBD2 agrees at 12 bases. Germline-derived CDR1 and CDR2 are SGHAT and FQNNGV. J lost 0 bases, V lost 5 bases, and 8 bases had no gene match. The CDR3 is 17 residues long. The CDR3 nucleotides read TGTGCCAGCAGCCCGACTAGCGGGGGAAGGAGCTCCTACGAGCAGTACTTC. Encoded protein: CASSPTSGGRSSYEQYF. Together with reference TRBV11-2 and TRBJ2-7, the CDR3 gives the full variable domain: EAGVAQSPRYKIIEKRQSVAFWCNPISGHATLYWYQQILGQGPKLLIQFQNNGVVDDSQLPKDRFSAERLKGVDSTLKIQPAKLEDSAVYLCASSPTSGGRSSYEQYFGPGTRLTVT.

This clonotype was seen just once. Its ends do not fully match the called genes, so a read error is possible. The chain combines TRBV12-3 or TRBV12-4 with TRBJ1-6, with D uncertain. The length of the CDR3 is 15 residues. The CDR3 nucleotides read TGTGACAGCAGAACACAGAGCTCCTATAATTCACCCCTCCACTTT. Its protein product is CDSRTQSSYNSPLHF.

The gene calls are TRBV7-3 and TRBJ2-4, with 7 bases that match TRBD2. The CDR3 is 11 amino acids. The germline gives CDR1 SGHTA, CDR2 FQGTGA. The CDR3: CVTERGNIQYF. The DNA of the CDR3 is TGTGTCACTGAGCGGGGAAACATTCAGTACTTC.

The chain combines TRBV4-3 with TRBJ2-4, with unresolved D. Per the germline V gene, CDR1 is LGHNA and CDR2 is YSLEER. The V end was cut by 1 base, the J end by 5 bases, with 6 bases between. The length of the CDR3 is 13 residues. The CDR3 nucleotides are TGCGCCAGCAGCCAAGGTCGGGAAAACATTCAGTACTTC. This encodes CASSQGRENIQYF.